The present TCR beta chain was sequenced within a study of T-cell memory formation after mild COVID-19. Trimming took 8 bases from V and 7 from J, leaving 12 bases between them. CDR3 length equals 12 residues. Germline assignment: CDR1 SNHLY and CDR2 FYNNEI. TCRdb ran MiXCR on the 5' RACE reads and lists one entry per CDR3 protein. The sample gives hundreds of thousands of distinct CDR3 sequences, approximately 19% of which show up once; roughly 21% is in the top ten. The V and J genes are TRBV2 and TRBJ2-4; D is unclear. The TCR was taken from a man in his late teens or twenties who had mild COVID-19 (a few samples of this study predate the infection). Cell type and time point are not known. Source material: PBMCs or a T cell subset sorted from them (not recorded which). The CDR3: CASGPEGNIQYF. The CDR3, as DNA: TGTGCCAGCGGTCCCGAAGGGAACATTCAGTACTTC.